This T cell receptor (beta chain) was captured by sequencing in a study of T cells in Graves' hyperthyroidism and ophthalmopathy. Clinical symptoms, serum thyroxine and TRAb, thyroid ultrasound and orbital computed tomography were used for the diagnoses. TCR beta CDR3 sequences were amplified from RNA transcripts. HTBI primers drove first-round RT-PCR of the TCR CDR3. TCRdb reanalysed the multiplex PCR reads using MiXCR and keeps one entry per CDR3 protein. The sample comprises around 600,000 distinct CDR3 sequences, 15% to 18% of which are singletons, and roughly 6.6% rests with the top ten. The CDR3 is made up of 14 amino acids. V was clipped by 1 base and J by 4 bases, with 10 bases between them. Germline CDR1 and CDR2: LGHDT and YNNKEL (reference sequence).

V and J are TRBV3-1 and TRBJ1-1; D is unclear. The TCR comes from a woman aged 30 to 39 with Graves' hyperthyroidism. The sequencing input was blood. The CDR3 nucleotides are TGTGCCAGCAGCCAAGGATCTGAGGTCACTGAAGCTTTCTTT. It translates to CASSQGSEVTEAFF.